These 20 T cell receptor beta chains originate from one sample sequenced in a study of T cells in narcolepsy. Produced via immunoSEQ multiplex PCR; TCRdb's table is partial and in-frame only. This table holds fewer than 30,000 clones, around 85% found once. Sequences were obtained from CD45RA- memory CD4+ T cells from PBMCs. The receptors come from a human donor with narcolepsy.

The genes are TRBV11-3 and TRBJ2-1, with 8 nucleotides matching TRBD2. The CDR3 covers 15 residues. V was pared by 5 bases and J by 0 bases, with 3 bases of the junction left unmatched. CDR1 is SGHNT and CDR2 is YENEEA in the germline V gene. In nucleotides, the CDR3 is TGTGCCAGCAGCAGCAGCGGGGGCTCCTACAATGAGCAGTTCTTC. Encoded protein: CASSSSGGSYNEQFF.

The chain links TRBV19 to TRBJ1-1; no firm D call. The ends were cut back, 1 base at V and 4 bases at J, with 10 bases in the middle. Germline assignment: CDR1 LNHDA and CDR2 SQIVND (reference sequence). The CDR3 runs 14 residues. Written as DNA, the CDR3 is TGTGCCAGTAGTATAGTTGGTGGGAGCACTGAAGCTTTCTTT. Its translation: CASSIVGGSTEAFF.

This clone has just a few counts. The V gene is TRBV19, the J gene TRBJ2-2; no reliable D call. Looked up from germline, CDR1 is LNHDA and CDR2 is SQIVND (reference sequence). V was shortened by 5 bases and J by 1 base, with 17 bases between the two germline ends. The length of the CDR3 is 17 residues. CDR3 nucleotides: TGTGCCAGTAGTCTGGTTGTCTTTGCAGGGAACACCGGGGAGCTGTTTTTT. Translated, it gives CASSLVVFAGNTGELFF.

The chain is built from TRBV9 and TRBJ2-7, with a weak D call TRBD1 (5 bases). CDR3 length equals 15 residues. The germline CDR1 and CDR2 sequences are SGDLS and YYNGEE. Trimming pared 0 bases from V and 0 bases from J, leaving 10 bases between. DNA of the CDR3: TGTGCCAGCAGCGTAGGGACACTCAGCTCCTACGAGCAGTACTTC. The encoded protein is CASSVGTLSSYEQYF.

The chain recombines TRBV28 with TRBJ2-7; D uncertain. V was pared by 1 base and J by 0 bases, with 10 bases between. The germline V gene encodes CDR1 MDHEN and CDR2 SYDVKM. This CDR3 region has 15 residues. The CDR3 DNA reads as TGTGCCAGCAGTTTATACGGTGGTGGCTCCTACGAGCAGTACTTC. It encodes CASSLYGGGSYEQYF.

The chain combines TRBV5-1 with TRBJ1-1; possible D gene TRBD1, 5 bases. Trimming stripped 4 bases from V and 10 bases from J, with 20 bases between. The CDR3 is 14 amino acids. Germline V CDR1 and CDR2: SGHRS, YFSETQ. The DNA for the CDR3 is TGCGCCAGCAGCCGAGAGGAAGGGGCTCCCAGAGCTTTCTTT. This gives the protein CASSREEGAPRAFF. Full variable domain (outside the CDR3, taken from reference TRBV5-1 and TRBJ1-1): KAGVTQTPRYLIKTRGQQVTLSCSPISGHRSVSWYQQTPGQGLQFLFEYFSETQRNKGNFPGRFSGRQFSNSRSEMNVSTLELGDSALYLCASSREEGAPRAFFGQGTRLTVV.

Here the CDR3 reads CASSVGGATQYF. CDR3 coding DNA: TGTGCCAGCAGTGTAGGGGGCGCGACCCAGTACTTC. The chain carries TRBV6-5 and TRBJ2-5; TRBD1 matches 7 bases. The CDR3 covers 12 residues. Germline-derived CDR1 and CDR2 are MNHEY and SVGAGI. J lost 7 bases, V lost 5 bases, and 4 bases had no gene match.

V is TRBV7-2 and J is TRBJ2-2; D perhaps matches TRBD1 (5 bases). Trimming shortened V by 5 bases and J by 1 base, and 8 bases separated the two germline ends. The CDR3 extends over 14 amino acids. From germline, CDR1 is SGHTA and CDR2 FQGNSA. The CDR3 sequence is CASSRRGNTGELFF. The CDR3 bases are TGTGCCAGCAGCCGTAGGGGGAACACCGGGGAGCTGTTTTTT.

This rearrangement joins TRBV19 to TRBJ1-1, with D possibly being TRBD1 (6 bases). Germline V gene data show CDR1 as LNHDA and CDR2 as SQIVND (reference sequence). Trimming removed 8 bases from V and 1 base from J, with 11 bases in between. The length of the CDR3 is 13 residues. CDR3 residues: CASAGVRNTEAFF. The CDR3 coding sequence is TGTGCCAGTGCAGGGGTGAGGAACACTGAAGCTTTCTTT.

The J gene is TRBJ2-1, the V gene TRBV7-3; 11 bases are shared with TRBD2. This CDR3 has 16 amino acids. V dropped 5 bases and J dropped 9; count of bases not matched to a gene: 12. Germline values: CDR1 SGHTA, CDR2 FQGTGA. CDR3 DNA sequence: TGTGCCAGCAGCACGACTAGCGGGGCGGACGAAAGTGAGCAGTTCTTC. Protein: CASSTTSGADESEQFF.

Written as DNA, the CDR3 is TGTGCCAGCAGCTTCACTAGCGGGAGGGCCGGGGATACGCAGTATTTT. Encoded protein: CASSFTSGRAGDTQYF. The V and J genes are TRBV7-2 and TRBJ2-3, with 13 bases aligning to TRBD2. CDR1 is SGHTA, CDR2 FQGNSA, per germline. This CDR3 spans 16 amino acids. V was clipped by 3 bases and J by 6 bases; unmatched bases: 6. Variable domain in full (rest from reference TRBV7-2 and TRBJ2-3): GAGVSQSPSNKVTEKGKDVELRCDPISGHTALYWYRQSLGQGLEFLIYFQGNSAPDKSGLPSDRFSAERTGGSVSTLTIQRTQQEDSAVYLCASSFTSGRAGDTQYFGPGTRLTVL.

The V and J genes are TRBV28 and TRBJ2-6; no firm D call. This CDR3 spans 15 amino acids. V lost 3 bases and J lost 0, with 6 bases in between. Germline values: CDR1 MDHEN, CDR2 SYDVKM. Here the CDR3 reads CASSLALSGANVLTF. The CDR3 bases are TGTGCCAGCAGTTTGGCCCTCTCTGGGGCCAACGTCCTGACTTTC.

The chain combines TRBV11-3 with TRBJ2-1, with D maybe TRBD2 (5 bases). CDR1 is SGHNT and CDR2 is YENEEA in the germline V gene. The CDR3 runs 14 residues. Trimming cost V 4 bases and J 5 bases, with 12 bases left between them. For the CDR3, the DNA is TGTGCCAGCAGCTGGCGGGCAGCCCACAATGAGCAGTTCTTC. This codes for CASSWRAAHNEQFF. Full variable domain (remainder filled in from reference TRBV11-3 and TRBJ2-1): EAGVVQSPRYKIIEKKQPVAFWCNPISGHNTLYWYLQNLGQGPELLIRYENEEAVDDSQLPKDRFSAERLKGVDSTLKIQPAELGDSAVYLCASSWRAAHNEQFFGPGTRLTVL.

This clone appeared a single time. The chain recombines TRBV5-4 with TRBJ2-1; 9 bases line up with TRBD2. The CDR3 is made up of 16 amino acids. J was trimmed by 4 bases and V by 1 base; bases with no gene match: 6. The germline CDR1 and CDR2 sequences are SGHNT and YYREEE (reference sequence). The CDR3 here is CASSLLGSGSYNEQFF. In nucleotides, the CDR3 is TGTGCCAGCAGCTTGTTGGGTAGCGGGAGTTACAATGAGCAGTTCTTC.

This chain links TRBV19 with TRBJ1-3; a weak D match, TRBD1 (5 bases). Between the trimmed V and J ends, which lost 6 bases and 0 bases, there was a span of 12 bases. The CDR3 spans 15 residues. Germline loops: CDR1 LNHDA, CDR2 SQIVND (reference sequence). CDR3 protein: CASSEQATSGNTIYF. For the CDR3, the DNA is TGTGCCAGTAGCGAACAGGCGACCTCTGGAAACACCATATATTTT.

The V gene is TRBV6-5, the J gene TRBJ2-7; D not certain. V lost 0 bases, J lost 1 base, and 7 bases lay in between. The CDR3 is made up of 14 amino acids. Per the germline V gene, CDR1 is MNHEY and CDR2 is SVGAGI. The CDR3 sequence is CASSYSTQSYEQYF. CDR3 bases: TGTGCCAGCAGTTACTCCACCCAGTCCTACGAGCAGTACTTC.

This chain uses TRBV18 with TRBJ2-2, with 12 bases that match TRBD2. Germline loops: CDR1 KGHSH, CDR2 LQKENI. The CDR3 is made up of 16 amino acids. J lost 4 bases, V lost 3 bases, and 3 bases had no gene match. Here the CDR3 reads CASSPSSGRGTGELFF. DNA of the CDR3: TGTGCCAGCTCACCCTCTAGCGGGAGGGGCACCGGGGAGCTGTTTTTT.

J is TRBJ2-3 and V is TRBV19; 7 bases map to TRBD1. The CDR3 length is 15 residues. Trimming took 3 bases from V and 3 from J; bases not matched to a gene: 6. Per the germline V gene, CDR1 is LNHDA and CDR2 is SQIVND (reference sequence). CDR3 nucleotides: TGTGCCAGTAGTATGGGGACAGTAGAAACAGATACGCAGTATTTT. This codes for CASSMGTVETDTQYF.

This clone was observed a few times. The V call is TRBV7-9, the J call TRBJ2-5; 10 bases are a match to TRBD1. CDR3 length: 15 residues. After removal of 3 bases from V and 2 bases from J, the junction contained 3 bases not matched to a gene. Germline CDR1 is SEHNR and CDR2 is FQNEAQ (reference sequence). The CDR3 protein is CASSLTGGRQETQYF. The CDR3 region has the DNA TGTGCCAGCAGCTTGACAGGGGGCCGGCAAGAGACCCAGTACTTC.

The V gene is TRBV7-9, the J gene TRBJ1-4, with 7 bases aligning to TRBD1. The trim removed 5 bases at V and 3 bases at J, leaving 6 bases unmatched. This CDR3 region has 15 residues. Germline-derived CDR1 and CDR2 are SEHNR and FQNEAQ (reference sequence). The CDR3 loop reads CASSPGDSPNEKLFF. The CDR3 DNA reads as TGTGCCAGCAGCCCAGGGGACAGCCCTAATGAAAAACTGTTTTTT.